Included here is one TCR beta chain sequence, with context. This record belongs to a study of blood T cell repertoires in COVID-19. The table came from immunoSEQ multiplex PCR; TCRdb's copy has only in-frame clones and leaves some out. Here the sample spans some 290,000 clones, around 90% being singletons. CDR1 and CDR2 from the germline V gene are SQVTM and ANQGSEA. The length of the CDR3 is 13 residues. V was trimmed by 6 bases and J by 2 bases, leaving 14 bases between them. The sample taken for sequencing was peripheral blood. The chain links TRBV29-1 to TRBJ2-7; D is possibly TRBD1 (6 bases). The TCR comes from a woman in her twenties or thirties with COVID-19, enrolled during active disease. For the CDR3, the DNA is TGCAGCGTGTCTACCGGGACAACCTACGAGCAGTACTTC. Its protein product is CSVSTGTTYEQYF.